The clone carrying this T cell receptor (beta chain) was counted a few times. Its antigen remains unknown. All donors participated as healthy donors of bone marrow. Germline lookup yields CDR1 SGHNT and CDR2 YENEEA. The CDR3 is 14 amino acids. V was shortened by 2 bases and J by 5 bases, with 12 bases between the two germline ends. The sample is drawn from a study of cytomegalovirus exposure and HLA in healthy donors. General study results and limits: In a later analysis, TCR beta V- and J-gene trimming was associated with a missense DCLRE1C variant.

Primers for the PCR totalled 60 Vbeta and 13 Jbeta. Original methodology: A later analysis tallied approximately 78 million unique TCR beta chains, around 9.9 million of them shared. Libraries were prepared by immunoSEQ multiplex PCR; TCRdb keeps only in-frame clonotypes and omits some of them. D and trimming come from the DNA, and the V and J calls and clone size come from that table. The top ten hold around 0.7% of the sample, which has about 130,000 clones, 65% to 90% seen once. The specimen sequenced was PBMCs. V is TRBV11-3 and J is TRBJ2-5, with TRBD1 as a possible D gene (6 bases). The TCR comes from a man aged 18 to 29 in good health and CMV-seronegative. The CDR3 region is CASSLTRQAETQYF. CDR3 nucleotide sequence: TGTGCCAGCAGCTTAACCCGACAGGCGGAGACCCAGTACTTC.